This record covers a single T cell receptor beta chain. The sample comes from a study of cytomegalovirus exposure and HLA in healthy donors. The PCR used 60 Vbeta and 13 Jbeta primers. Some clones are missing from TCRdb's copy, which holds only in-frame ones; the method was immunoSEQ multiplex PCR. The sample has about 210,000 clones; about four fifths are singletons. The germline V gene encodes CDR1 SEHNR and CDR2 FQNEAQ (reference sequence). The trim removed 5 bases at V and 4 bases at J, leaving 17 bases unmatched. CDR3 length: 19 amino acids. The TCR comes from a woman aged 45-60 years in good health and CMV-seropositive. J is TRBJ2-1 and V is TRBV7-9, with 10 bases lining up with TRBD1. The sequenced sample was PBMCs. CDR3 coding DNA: TGTGCCAGCAGCCTGAGACAGGGGGCAAGACGACTACAATACAATGAGCAGTTCTTC. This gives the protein CASSLRQGARRLQYNEQFF.